These 32 T cell receptor beta chains were all obtained from the same sample, sequenced in a study of blood T cell repertoires in COVID-19. Some clones are missing from TCRdb's copy, which holds only in-frame ones; the method was immunoSEQ multiplex PCR. The profile shows about 63,000 clones, approximately 80% of them singletons. The specimen sequenced was PBMCs or T cells enriched from blood (not recorded which). These receptors came from a woman aged 40 to 49 with acute COVID-19.

V usage is TRBV11-2 and J usage is TRBJ2-5; possibly TRBD2 for D (6 bases). This CDR3 has 15 residues. Germline values: CDR1 SGHAT, CDR2 FQNNGV. The V end was cut by 5 bases, the J end by 1 base, with 14 bases between. CDR3: CASSPDLAFQETQYF. The CDR3 DNA reads TGTGCCAGCAGCCCGGATCTAGCGTTCCAAGAGACCCAGTACTTC.

This clone has just a few counts. The chain joins TRBV6-5 to TRBJ1-6; 8 bases line up with TRBD1. Germline CDR1 MNHEY, CDR2 SVGAGI. The CDR3 runs to 15 residues. The V and J ends lost 6 bases and 10 bases, in that order; junction bases with no gene match: 11. The CDR3 loop is CASSRQGRNWSPLHF. DNA of the CDR3: TGTGCCAGCAGCCGACAGGGGAGGAATTGGTCACCCCTCCACTTT.

The chain carries TRBV27 and TRBJ2-7; the match to TRBD2 covers 8 bases. This CDR3 is 15 amino acids long. CDR1 is MNHEY, CDR2 SMNVEV, per germline (reference sequence). J lost 5 bases, V lost 0 bases, and 6 bases had no gene match. As DNA, the CDR3 is TGTGCCAGCAGTTTATCGGTAGCGGGGTTAGACGAGCAGTACTTC. This codes for CASSLSVAGLDEQYF.

This clone came up once. The V and J genes are TRBV27 and TRBJ1-2; 9 bases match TRBD1. The V segment lost 6 bases and the J segment 8 bases; nucleotides outside the gene matches: 4. Germline V gene sequence: CDR1 MNHEY, CDR2 SMNVEV (reference sequence). The CDR3 sequence is 12 residues long. CDR3 loop: CASRTGGGGYTF. The CDR3 DNA reads TGTGCCAGCAGAACAGGGGGCGGAGGCTACACCTTC.

The chain has TRBV5-4 and TRBJ1-6; D not resolved. This CDR3 has 14 residues. V shed 7 bases and J shed 7 bases, with 15 bases lying between them. Germline CDR1 reads SGHNT; CDR2 reads YYREEE (reference sequence). CDR3 loop: CASSSGQLNSPLHF. CDR3 DNA: TGTGCCAGCTCAAGCGGGCAGTTGAATTCACCCCTCCACTTT.

This chain connects TRBV5-4 to TRBJ1-1; D possibly corresponds to TRBD1 (6 bases). The CDR3 sequence is 14 residues long. The germline CDR1 and CDR2 sequences are SGHNT and YYREEE (reference sequence). V lost 4 bases to trimming and J lost 4 bases, with 14 bases between them. CDR3: CASSGRGGGTEAFF. The CDR3 bases are TGTGCCAGCAGCGGCAGGGGCGGGGGCACTGAAGCTTTCTTT.

The chain recombines TRBV19 with TRBJ2-1, with TRBD1 matching over 7 bases. The germline V gene encodes CDR1 LNHDA and CDR2 SQIVND (reference sequence). V was clipped by 5 bases and J by 0 bases; unmatched bases: 4. The CDR3 totals 15 residues. CDR3 sequence: CASSPGQYSYNEQFF. DNA of the CDR3: TGTGCCAGTAGTCCGGGACAGTACTCCTACAATGAGCAGTTCTTC.

The sample holds a few counts of this clone. The chain employs TRBV9 and TRBJ2-1; maybe TRBD2 (6 bases). Germline CDR1 SGDLS, CDR2 YYNGEE. CDR3 length: 14 residues. Trimming pared 0 bases from V and 8 bases from J, leaving 12 bases between. CDR3: CASSVATGGDEQFF. CDR3 nucleotide sequence: TGTGCCAGCAGCGTAGCGACCGGAGGGGATGAGCAGTTCTTC.

The chain joins TRBV9 to TRBJ1-2; 7 bases line up with TRBD1. CDR3 length equals 14 residues. Losses at the gene ends were 1 base for V and 3 bases for J; bases not matched to a gene: 3. Germline V lookup: CDR1 SGDLS, CDR2 YYNGEE. CDR3: CASSVRTGDYGYTF. CDR3 nucleotides: TGTGCCAGCAGCGTACGGACAGGTGACTATGGCTACACCTTC.

The rearrangement joins TRBV7-8 to TRBJ2-1; 7 bases line up with TRBD2. There are 13 residues in the CDR3. In germline, CDR1 is SGHVS, CDR2 FQNEAQ. V lost 6 bases and J lost 7; bases outside the gene matches: 6. The chain's CDR3 is CASRLPSGNEQFF. In DNA, the CDR3 is TGTGCCAGCAGGTTACCTAGCGGAAATGAGCAGTTCTTC.

As to this clone: The sample has other DNA sequences that encode this CDR3 too. The rearrangement joins TRBV6-5 to TRBJ2-7; maybe TRBD1 (8 bases). The CDR3 is 15 residues long. Germline CDR1 MNHEY, CDR2 SVGAGI. V was pared by 8 bases and J by 2 bases, with 19 bases between. The CDR3 loop reads CASSGGRQGTYEQYF. CDR3 coding DNA: TGTGCCAGCTCGGGGGGAAGACAGGGGACCTACGAGCAGTACTTC.

The count of this clone is one. The chain has TRBV10-3 and TRBJ1-2; D is unresolved. Germline values: CDR1 ENHRY, CDR2 SYGVKD. With 2 bases removed from V and 6 bases from J, the gap between germline ends came to 13 bases. CDR3 length: 14 residues. CDR3 region: CAISEDILRDGYTF. Here the CDR3 DNA reads TGTGCCATCAGTGAGGACATCTTAAGAGATGGCTACACCTTC.

The genes are TRBV3-1 (or the pseudogene TRBV3-2) and TRBJ2-7, with TRBD2 matching over 7 bases. CDR3 length equals 14 residues. Per the germline V gene, CDR1 is LGHDT and CDR2 is YNNKEL (reference sequence). The J segment lost 0 bases and the V segment lost 3 bases, leaving 2 bases of the junction unmatched. CDR3 nucleotide sequence: TGTGCCAGCAGCCATCGGACTAGCTCCTACGAGCAGTACTTC. This gives the protein CASSHRTSSYEQYF.

The chain recombines TRBV7-2 with TRBJ2-6; 12 bases are a match to TRBD2. The junction had 2 bases not matched to a gene; V was cut back by 3 bases and J by 2 bases. CDR3 length equals 17 residues. Germline assignment: CDR1 SGHTA and CDR2 FQGNSA. CDR3 sequence (DNA): TGTGCCAGCAGCTTGACTAGCGGGAGCACTGGGGCCAACGTCCTGACTTTC. Translation gives CASSLTSGSTGANVLTF.

This clone was detected only once. The J gene is TRBJ1-1, the V gene TRBV14, with a weak D call TRBD1 (5 bases). With 5 bases removed from V and 4 bases from J, the gap between germline ends came to 14 bases. Germline V CDR1 and CDR2: SGHDN, FVKESK. CDR3 length: 14 residues. The CDR3 DNA sequence: TGTGCCAGCAGCGAACGGACGGGGGGCACTGAAGCTTTCTTT. This codes for CASSERTGGTEAFF.

This clone showed up just a few times. V is TRBV19 and J is TRBJ1-2; 12 bases line up with TRBD1. J was trimmed by 8 bases and V by 8 bases; bases with no gene match: 6. Looked up from germline, CDR1 is LNHDA and CDR2 is SQIVND (reference sequence). The CDR3 is 13 amino acids. This CDR3 reads CASGDRGRRGYTF. In nucleotides, the CDR3 is TGTGCCAGTGGGGACAGGGGGCGGCGCGGCTACACCTTC.

The chain combines TRBV5-1 with TRBJ1-2, with 7 bases that match TRBD1. The CDR3 has 15 amino acids. V lost 0 bases to trimming and J lost 6 bases; unmatched junction nucleotides: 8. Germline V gives CDR1 SGHRS, CDR2 YFSETQ. The CDR3 region has the DNA TGCGCCAGCAGCTTGGCCAGAGAAGGGGGCAATGGCTACACCTTC. It encodes CASSLAREGGNGYTF.

This clone was seen only once. This sequence joins TRBV4-1 and TRBJ1-5, with no clear D. This CDR3 is built from 16 residues. Trimming shortened V by 1 base and J by 1 base, and 11 bases separated the two germline ends. Germline CDR1 reads MGHRA; CDR2 reads YSYEKL. The CDR3 loop reads CASSQGYGSSNQPQHF. DNA of the CDR3: TGCGCCAGCAGCCAAGGTTACGGTAGCAGCAATCAGCCCCAGCATTTT.

This chain connects TRBV11-2 to TRBJ1-1; D is unresolved. The ends were cut back, 3 bases at V and 1 base at J, with 18 bases in the middle. The CDR3 has 17 residues. CDR1 and CDR2 from the germline V gene are SGHAT and FQNNGV. Here the CDR3 DNA reads TGTGCCAGCAGCTTCCCCCCTGGGCGGGCCCAGAACACTGAAGCTTTCTTT. This encodes CASSFPPGRAQNTEAFF. The complete variable domain, with remaining parts taken from reference TRBV11-2 and TRBJ1-1, reads EAGVAQSPRYKIIEKRQSVAFWCNPISGHATLYWYQQILGQGPKLLIQFQNNGVVDDSQLPKDRFSAERLKGVDSTLKIQPAKLEDSAVYLCASSFPPGRAQNTEAFFGQGTRLTVV.

In this sample, this clone turned up a few times. The chain employs TRBV5-6 and TRBJ2-4; 9 bases align to TRBD1. The CDR3 covers 17 residues. The junction had 15 bases not matched to a gene; V was cut back by 3 bases and J by 8 bases. Germline-derived CDR1 and CDR2 are SGHDT and YYEEEE. CDR3 coding DNA: TGTGCCAGCAGCTCCCGGGACAGGGTAGCGGTGTGGGACATTCAGTACTTC. Protein product: CASSSRDRVAVWDIQYF.

This clone was counted a few times. The chain joins TRBV5-6 to TRBJ2-2; D remains unclear. The V gene's germline CDR1 is SGHDT and CDR2 YYEEEE. V lost 4 bases, J lost 6 bases, and 10 bases lay in between. The CDR3 has 13 amino acids. The CDR3 sequence: CASSPFGSGELFF. The CDR3, as DNA: TGTGCCAGCAGCCCCTTCGGTTCCGGGGAGCTGTTTTTT.

This chain links TRBV7-2 with TRBJ1-5; D might be TRBD1 (6 bases). CDR1 is SGHTA, CDR2 FQGNSA, per germline. The CDR3 sequence is 12 residues long. Trimming stripped 5 bases from V and 5 bases from J, with 7 bases between. CDR3 sequence reads: CASSQGYQPQHF. The CDR3, as DNA: TGTGCCAGCAGCCAGGGGTATCAGCCCCAGCATTTT.

The chain has TRBV7-9 and TRBJ2-7; D ambiguous. The germline gives CDR1 SEHNR, CDR2 FQNEAQ (reference sequence). The CDR3 spans 15 residues. Between the trimmed V and J ends, which lost 0 bases and 6 bases, there was a span of 15 bases. The DNA of the CDR3 is TGTGCCAGCAGCTTAGCGGTCGGAGATTACGGCGAGCAGTACTTC. Its protein is CASSLAVGDYGEQYF.

This chain joins TRBV5-1 and TRBJ1-2, with 8 bases fitting TRBD1. Germline V gene lookup returns CDR1 SGHRS and CDR2 YFSETQ. Unmatched junction bases numbered 9, after V lost 4 bases and J lost 4 bases. This CDR3 region has 15 residues. In DNA form, the CDR3 reads TGCGCCAGCAGCCTAATACAGGGGGGATCCTATGGCTACACCTTC. Its protein product is CASSLIQGGSYGYTF.

The chain carries TRBV2 and TRBJ1-4, with 7 bases lining up with TRBD1. This CDR3 contains 14 residues. Per germline, CDR1 SNHLY and CDR2 FYNNEI. V lost 9 bases and J lost 3; bases outside the gene matches: 7. CDR3 nucleotides: TGTGCCAGTTCGGCAGGGGGTGCTAATGAAAAACTGTTTTTT. This translates into CASSAGGANEKLFF.

This chain links TRBV29-1 with TRBJ2-5, with D uncertain. The CDR3 runs 17 residues. Trimming took off 2 bases at V and 2 bases at J, with 21 bases between the two ends. The V gene's germline CDR1 is SQVTM and CDR2 ANQGSEA. As DNA, the CDR3 is TGCAGCGTTGAACCCTCCCCCCGAGTGTACAGACAAGAGACCCAGTACTTC. Amino acid sequence: CSVEPSPRVYRQETQYF.

The gene calls are TRBV5-1 and TRBJ2-3; D possibly corresponds to TRBD1 (6 bases). CDR1 and CDR2 (germline): SGHRS, YFSETQ. V gave up 2 bases and J gave up 0 bases, with 10 bases separating them. The CDR3 has 15 residues. The CDR3 DNA is TGCGCCAGCAGCTTCTCTCAGGGGAGCACAGATACGCAGTATTTT. Encoded protein: CASSFSQGSTDTQYF. The variable domain in full, completed from reference TRBV5-1 and TRBJ2-3, reads KAGVTQTPRYLIKTRGQQVTLSCSPISGHRSVSWYQQTPGQGLQFLFEYFSETQRNKGNFPGRFSGRQFSNSRSEMNVSTLELGDSALYLCASSFSQGSTDTQYFGPGTRLTVL.

This clone was recorded only once. The gene calls are TRBV24-1 and TRBJ2-3, with TRBD2 identical over 10 bases. Germline CDR1 is KGHDR and CDR2 is SFDVKD. The CDR3 sequence is 16 residues long. Trimming took 1 base from V and 8 from J; bases not matched to a gene: 8. The CDR3 DNA follows: TGTGCCACCAGTGATTTCCTAGCGGGAGACCCCGCTACGCAGTATTTT. It codes for CATSDFLAGDPATQYF.

The V gene is TRBV20-1, the J gene TRBJ2-5; 8 bases map to TRBD1. Losses at the gene ends were 3 bases for V and 6 bases for J; bases not matched to a gene: 18. This CDR3 is built from 17 residues. The V gene's germline CDR1 is DFQATT and CDR2 SNEGSKA (reference sequence). The CDR3 region has the DNA TGCAGTGCTAGTACACTGGGAGGACCAGGGGGCGCGAAGACCCAGTACTTC. This translates into CSASTLGGPGGAKTQYF.

Written as DNA, the CDR3 is TGTGCCAGCAGCTTAGATGGCGGGAGGGCAACAGATACGCAGTATTTT. Translation gives CASSLDGGRATDTQYF. This rearrangement joins TRBV7-3 to TRBJ2-3; TRBD2 matches 9 bases. This CDR3 is built from 16 residues. Trimming at V came to 2 bases and at J to 3 bases, leaving 6 bases not matched to a gene. The germline V gene encodes CDR1 SGHTA and CDR2 FQGTGA.

This chain uses TRBV7-9 with TRBJ1-6, with no clear D. CDR3 length equals 14 residues. The V gene's germline CDR1 is SEHNR and CDR2 FQNEAQ (reference sequence). V was trimmed by 1 base and J by 13 bases, leaving 14 bases between them. The CDR3 protein is CASSLDGGRNPLHF. The CDR3 nucleotides are TGTGCCAGCAGCTTAGATGGCGGTCGCAATCCCCTCCACTTT.

The gene calls are TRBV7-2 and TRBJ2-1; 8 bases match TRBD1. Germline lookup yields CDR1 SGHTA and CDR2 FQGNSA. Germline trimming cut 6 bases from V and 7 bases from J; bases unmatched to any gene: 5. CDR3 length: 13 amino acids. As DNA, the CDR3 is TGTGCCAGCAGGACCAACAGGGGGAATGAGCAGTTCTTC. Translation: CASRTNRGNEQFF.